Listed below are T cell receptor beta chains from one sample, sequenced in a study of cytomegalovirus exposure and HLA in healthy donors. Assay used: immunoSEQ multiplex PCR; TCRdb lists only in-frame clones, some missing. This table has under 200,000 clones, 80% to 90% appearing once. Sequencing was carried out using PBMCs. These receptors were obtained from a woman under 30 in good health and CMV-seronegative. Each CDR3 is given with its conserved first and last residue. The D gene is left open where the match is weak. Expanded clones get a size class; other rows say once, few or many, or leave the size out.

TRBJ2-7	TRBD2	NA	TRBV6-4	TGTGCCAGCAGTGACTATAATAGCGGGAGGGCCTACGAGCAGTACTTC	CASSDYNSGRAYEQYF
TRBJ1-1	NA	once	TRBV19	TGTGCCAGTAGTATCTCGACAGGGAACACTGAAGCTTTCTTT	CASSISTGNTEAFF
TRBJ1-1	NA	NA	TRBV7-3	TGTGCCAGCAGCTCCAGGGGTGGCACTGAAGCTTTCTTT	CASSSRGGTEAFF
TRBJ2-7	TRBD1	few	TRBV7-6	TGTGCCAGCAGCTTAGTGCTGGCAGGGGGCTTCTACGAGCAGTACTTC	CASSLVLAGGFYEQYF
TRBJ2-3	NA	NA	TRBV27	TGTGCCAGCAGTTTGAGGGATACGCAGTATTTT	CASSLRDTQYF
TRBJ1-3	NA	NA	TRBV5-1	TGCGCCAGCAGCTTGGGCGGTGATCCTGGAAACACCATATATTTT	CASSLGGDPGNTIYF
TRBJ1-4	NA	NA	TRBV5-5	TGTGCCAGCAGTGAGGGCATGGATGTTGCAACTAATGAAAAACTGTTTTTT	CASSEGMDVATNEKLFF
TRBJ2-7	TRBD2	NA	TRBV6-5	TGTGCCAGCAGCCCGAGCGGGAGTCTGTCCTACGAGCAGTACTTC	CASSPSGSLSYEQYF
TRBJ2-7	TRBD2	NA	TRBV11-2	TGTGCCAGCAGCAATAGCGGGACGGGCGAGCAGTACTTC	CASSNSGTGEQYF
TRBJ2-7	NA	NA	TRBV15	TGTGCCACCAGCAGAGAGGGACAACGGTCCTACGAGCAGTACTTC	CATSREGQRSYEQYF
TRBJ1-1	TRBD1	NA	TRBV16	TGTGCCAGCAGCCACCCGGGACAGGTAACTGAAGCTTTCTTT	CASSHPGQVTEAFF
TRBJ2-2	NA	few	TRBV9	TGTGCCAGCAGCGTAGGTATAGGGGTCGCCGGGGAGCTGTTTTTT	CASSVGIGVAGELFF
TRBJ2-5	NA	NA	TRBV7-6	TGTGCCAGCAGTTTAGGCGCACGGGTCCAAGAGACCCAGTACTTC	CASSLGARVQETQYF
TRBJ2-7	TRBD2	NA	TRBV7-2	TGTGCCAGCAGCCAGATCGGGAGGGTATCAAATGACGAGCAGTACTTC	CASSQIGRVSNDEQYF
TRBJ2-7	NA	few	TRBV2	TGTGCCAGCAGTGAAAGCGGCTACGAGCAGTACTTC	CASSESGYEQYF
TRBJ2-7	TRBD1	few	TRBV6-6	TGTGCCAGCAGTTCATACTCCGGGACAGGGAGCTACGAGCAGTACTTC	CASSSYSGTGSYEQYF
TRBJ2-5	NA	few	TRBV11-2	TGTGCCAGCAGCTTAGACCTGGACTATGTCGGGACCCAGTACTTC	CASSLDLDYVGTQYF
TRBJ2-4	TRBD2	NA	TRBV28	TGTGCCAGCAGTTTATGGGTAGCGGGAGAAGGGCACATTCAGTACTTC	CASSLWVAGEGHIQYF
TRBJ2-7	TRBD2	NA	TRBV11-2	TGTGCCAGCAGCTTAGAAGGGGCGGGAGGGTTCTACGAGCAGTACTTC	CASSLEGAGGFYEQYF
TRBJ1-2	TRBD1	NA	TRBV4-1	TGCGCCAGCAGCCAAGGGACAGGCCTGCAATATGGCTACACCTTC	CASSQGTGLQYGYTF
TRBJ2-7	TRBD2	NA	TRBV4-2	TGTGCCAGCAGCCAAGATCTGGAACTAGCGGGAGGCGGCGAGCAGTACTTC	CASSQDLELAGGGEQYF
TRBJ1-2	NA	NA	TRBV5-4	TGTGCCAGCAGCCGCGACGGCGGTAACTATGGCTACACCTTC	CASSRDGGNYGYTF
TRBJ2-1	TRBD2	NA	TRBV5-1	TGCGCCAGCAGTATAGCGGGAGTTGGAAACAATGAGCAGTTCTTC	CASSIAGVGNNEQFF
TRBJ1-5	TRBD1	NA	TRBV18	TGTGCCAGCTCCCTCAGACAGGGGGCGAATATATTGGTTGCCCACAATCAGCCCCAGCATTTT	CASSLRQGANILVAHNQPQHF